These 10 T cell receptor beta chains share one sample of origin, sequenced in a study of CD8 T cells in Susac syndrome. When the RNA was reverse transcribed, random hexamers were used with an input of roughly 0.45 to 1 ug. TCRdb ran MiXCR on the immunoSEQ multiplex PCR reads and lists one entry per CDR3 protein. The data contain about 250,000 distinct CDR3 sequences, approximately 92% of them singletons. The sample was CD4+ T cells from PBMCs. These receptors all stem from a human donor with multiple sclerosis.

DNA of the CDR3: TGTGCCAGCAGCGGAGAGGGGAATACGCAGTATTTT. Encoded protein: CASSGEGNTQYF. The J gene is TRBJ2-3, the V gene TRBV9, with D perhaps assigned TRBD1 or TRBD2 (5 bases each). The CDR3 has 12 residues. Looked up from germline, CDR1 is SGDLS and CDR2 is YYNGEE. The V and J ends lost 3 bases and 7 bases respectively, with 9 bases between them.

The chain recombines TRBV27 with TRBJ1-1; D is possibly TRBD1 (5 bases). Trimming removed 7 bases from V and 6 bases from J, with 18 bases in between. Germline V CDR1 and CDR2: MNHEY, SMNVEV (reference sequence). There are 14 residues in the CDR3. The CDR3 here is CASTPGGRLPEAFF. CDR3 bases: TGTGCCAGCACCCCGGGGGGAAGGCTTCCTGAAGCTTTCTTT.

The chain uses TRBV18 and TRBJ1-6; D is unresolved. CDR1 KGHSH and CDR2 LQKENI come from the germline V gene. Deletions cut 6 bases from V and 8 bases from J, with 14 bases between. The CDR3 has 14 residues. The CDR3 here is CASSPNGPDSPLHF. The CDR3 nucleotides are TGTGCCAGCTCCCCTAATGGTCCAGATTCACCCCTCCACTTT.

This sequence joins TRBV11-2 and TRBJ2-7, with 12 bases lining up with TRBD2. With 3 bases clipped from V and 5 bases from J, the junction kept 8 bases outside the gene matches. There are 16 residues in the CDR3. The germline gives CDR1 SGHAT, CDR2 FQNNGV. The CDR3 loop reads CASSFILAGGFHEQYV. The CDR3 DNA follows: TGTGCCAGCAGCTTCATTCTAGCGGGAGGGTTCCACGAGCAGTACGTC.

The chain couples TRBV12-3 or TRBV12-4 to TRBJ1-1; D gene ambiguous. The CDR3 is 18 residues long. The ends were cut back, 2 bases at V and 3 bases at J, with 22 bases in the middle. The CDR3: CASSLRAPTRVVDTEAFF. CDR3 nucleotide sequence: TGTGCCAGCAGTTTAAGGGCTCCTACACGGGTTGTCGACACTGAAGCTTTCTTT.

As regards this clonotype: The junction differs from germline at one of its ends, possibly a read error. The rearrangement joins TRBV12-3 or TRBV12-4 to TRBJ1-2; no firm D call. This CDR3 spans 15 amino acids. In DNA, the CDR3 is TGTGCAAGCAGTTTAACAGCCAGGCCTGGGTATGGCTACACCTTC. Protein: CASSLTARPGYGYTF.

V gene TRBV7-8 combines with J gene TRBJ1-5; D perhaps matches TRBD1 (6 bases). Germline V lookup: CDR1 SGHVS, CDR2 FQNEAQ. The CDR3 runs 16 residues. Trimming took off 5 bases at V and 3 bases at J, with 17 bases between the two ends. CDR3 coding DNA: TGTGCCAGCAGCCCCCTTGGAGGGGGAGACAATCAGCCCCAGCATTTT. Its protein product is CASSPLGGGDNQPQHF.

In regard to this clonotype: Germline is not matched at one junction end, which may reflect a read error. This chain links TRBV30 with TRBJ1-5; D gene unclear. Germline V lookup: CDR1 GTSNPN, CDR2 SVGIG (reference sequence). The CDR3 has 15 residues. The CDR3 loop reads CVWSGGSLGQWAQHF. The CDR3 nucleotides are TGTGTCTGGAGTGGAGGTTCCTTAGGTCAATGGGCCCAGCATTTT. Together with reference TRBV30 and TRBJ1-5, the CDR3 gives the full variable domain: SQTIHQWPATLVQPVGSPLSLECTVEGTSNPNLYWYRQAAGRGLQLLFYSVGIGQISSEVPQNLSASRPQDRQFILSSKKLLLSDSGFYLCVWSGGSLGQWAQHFGDGTRLSIL.

The rearrangement joins TRBV29-1 to TRBJ2-3; 9 nucleotides agree with TRBD2. Germline V gene data show CDR1 as SQVTM and CDR2 as ANQGSEA. After removal of 0 bases from V and 1 base from J, the junction contained 2 bases not matched to a gene. CDR3 size: 15 residues. CDR3 nucleotides: TGCAGCGTTGAAGATAGCGGGGGACGCACAGATACGCAGTATTTT. This gives the protein CSVEDSGGRTDTQYF.

The chain couples TRBV6-5 to TRBJ2-1; 10 positions match TRBD2. In germline, CDR1 is MNHEY, CDR2 SVGAGI. CDR3 length: 17 amino acids. Trimming removed 0 bases from V and 6 bases from J; junction bases left unmatched: 8. CDR3 amino acids: CASSYSNKRGGFNEQFF. In DNA form, the CDR3 reads TGTGCCAGCAGTTACTCGAATAAGCGGGGGGGCTTCAATGAGCAGTTCTTC.